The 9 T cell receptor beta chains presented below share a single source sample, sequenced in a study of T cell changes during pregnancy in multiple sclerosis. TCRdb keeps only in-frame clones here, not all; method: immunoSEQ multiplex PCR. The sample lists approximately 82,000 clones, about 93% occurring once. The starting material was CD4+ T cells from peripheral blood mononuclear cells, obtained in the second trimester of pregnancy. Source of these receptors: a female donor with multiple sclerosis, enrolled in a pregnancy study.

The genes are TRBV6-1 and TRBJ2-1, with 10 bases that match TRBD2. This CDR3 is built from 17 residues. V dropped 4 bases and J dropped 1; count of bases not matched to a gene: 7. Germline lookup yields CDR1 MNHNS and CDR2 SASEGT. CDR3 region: CASSGRSGGNSYNEQFF. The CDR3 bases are TGTGCCAGCAGTGGCCGTAGCGGGGGGAATTCCTACAATGAGCAGTTCTTC.

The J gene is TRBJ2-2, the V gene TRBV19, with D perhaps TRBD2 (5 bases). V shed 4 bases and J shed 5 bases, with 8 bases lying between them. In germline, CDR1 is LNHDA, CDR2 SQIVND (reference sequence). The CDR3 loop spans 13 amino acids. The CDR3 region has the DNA TGTGCCAGTAGTACCTCGGGGACCGGGGAGCTGTTTTTT. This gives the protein CASSTSGTGELFF.

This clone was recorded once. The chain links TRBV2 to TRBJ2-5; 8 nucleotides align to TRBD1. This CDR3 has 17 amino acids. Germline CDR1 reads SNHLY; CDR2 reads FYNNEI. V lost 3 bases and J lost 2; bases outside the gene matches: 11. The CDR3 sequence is CASSEEGFGTGQETQYF. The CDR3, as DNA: TGTGCCAGCAGTGAGGAAGGCTTCGGGACAGGTCAAGAGACCCAGTACTTC.

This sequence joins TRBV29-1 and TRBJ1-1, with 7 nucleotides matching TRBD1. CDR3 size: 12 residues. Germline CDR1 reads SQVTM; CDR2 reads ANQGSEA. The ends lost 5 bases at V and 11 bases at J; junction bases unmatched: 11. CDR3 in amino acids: CSVKGQLLGAFF. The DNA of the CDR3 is TGCAGCGTTAAGGGACAGCTCTTAGGGGCTTTCTTT.

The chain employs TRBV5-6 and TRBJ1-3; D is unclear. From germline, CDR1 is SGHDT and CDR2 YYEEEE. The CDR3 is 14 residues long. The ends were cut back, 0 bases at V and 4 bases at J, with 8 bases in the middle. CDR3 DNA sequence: TGTGCCAGCAGCTTGGGGTCGCGGGGAAACACCATATATTTT. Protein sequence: CASSLGSRGNTIYF.

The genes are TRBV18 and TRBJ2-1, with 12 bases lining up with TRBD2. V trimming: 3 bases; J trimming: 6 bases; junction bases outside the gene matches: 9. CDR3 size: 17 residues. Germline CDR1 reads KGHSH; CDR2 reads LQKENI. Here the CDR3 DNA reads TGTGCCAGCTCACCCGGGACTAGCGGGTTGACTCTCAATGAGCAGTTCTTC. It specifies CASSPGTSGLTLNEQFF.

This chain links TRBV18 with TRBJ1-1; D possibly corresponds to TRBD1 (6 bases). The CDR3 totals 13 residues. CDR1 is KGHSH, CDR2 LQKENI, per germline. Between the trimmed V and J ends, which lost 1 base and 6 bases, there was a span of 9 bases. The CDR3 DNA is TGTGCCAGCTCACCACGGACAGTGGCTGAAGCTTTCTTT. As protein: CASSPRTVAEAFF.

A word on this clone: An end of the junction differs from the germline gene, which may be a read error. The CDR3 protein is CASRLGQGVPGYTF. In DNA form, the CDR3 reads TGCGCCAGCAGGTTGGGACAGGGTGTTCCTGGCTACACCTTC. The chain uses TRBV5-1 and TRBJ1-2; 9 bases match TRBD1. CDR1 is SGHRS and CDR2 is YFSETQ in the germline V gene. This CDR3 spans 14 amino acids.

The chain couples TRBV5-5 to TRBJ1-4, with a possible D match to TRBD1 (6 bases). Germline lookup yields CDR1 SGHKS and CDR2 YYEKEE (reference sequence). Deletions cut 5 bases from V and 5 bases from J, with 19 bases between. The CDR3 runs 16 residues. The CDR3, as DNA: TGTGCCAGCAGACGCAGGTCAGGGGTTGAGAATGAAAAACTGTTTTTT. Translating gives CASRRRSGVENEKLFF.